This record concerns one T cell receptor (beta chain) sequence. Its target is unknown. The sample belongs to a study of beta chain features in type 1 diabetes. Study-level results: Still unanswered here is whether HLA type influences TCRB rearrangement. cDNA sequencing could over-represent cells with high TCR expression.

cDNA synthesis used the whole RNA isolate, giving expressed TCRB sequences. The repertoire was sequenced with immunoSEQ multiplex PCR; TCRdb's copy has only in-frame clones and lacks some. The sample contains about 320,000 clones, around 15% of which appear only once. Naive, central memory, regulatory and stem cell-like memory cells within the CD4+ compartment were sorted using CD45RO/CCR7/CD25/CD127/CD95/CD27. Trimming took 1 base from V and 1 from J; bases not matched to a gene: 3. Germline V CDR1 and CDR2: SGHTA, FQGNSA. The CDR3 consists of 15 residues. Sequencing used central memory CD4+ T cells from blood. The TCR sequence derives from a man aged 25 to 40 in good health. V usage is TRBV7-2 and J usage is TRBJ2-5, with TRBD2 identical over 7 bases. The CDR3 DNA is TGTGCCAGCAGCTTAGTAGCGGGCAGCCAAGAGACCCAGTACTTC. Its translation: CASSLVAGSQETQYF. The full variable domain, in which reference TRBV7-2 and TRBJ2-5 provide the parts outside the CDR3, is GAGVSQSPSNKVTEKGKDVELRCDPISGHTALYWYRQSLGQGLEFLIYFQGNSAPDKSGLPSDRFSAERTGGSVSTLTIQRTQQEDSAVYLCASSLVAGSQETQYFGPGTRLLVL.